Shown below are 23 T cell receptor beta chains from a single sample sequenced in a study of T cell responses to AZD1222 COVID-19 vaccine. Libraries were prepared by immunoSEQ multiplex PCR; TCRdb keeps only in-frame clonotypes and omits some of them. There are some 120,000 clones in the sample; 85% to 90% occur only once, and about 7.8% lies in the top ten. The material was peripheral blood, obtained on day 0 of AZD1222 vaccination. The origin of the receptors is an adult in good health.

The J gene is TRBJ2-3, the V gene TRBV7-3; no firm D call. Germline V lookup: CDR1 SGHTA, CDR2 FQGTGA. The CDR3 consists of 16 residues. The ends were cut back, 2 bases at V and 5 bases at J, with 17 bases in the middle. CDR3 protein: CASSLSSPRGRDTQYF. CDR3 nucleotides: TGTGCCAGCAGCTTATCAAGCCCTAGAGGCCGAGATACGCAGTATTTT.

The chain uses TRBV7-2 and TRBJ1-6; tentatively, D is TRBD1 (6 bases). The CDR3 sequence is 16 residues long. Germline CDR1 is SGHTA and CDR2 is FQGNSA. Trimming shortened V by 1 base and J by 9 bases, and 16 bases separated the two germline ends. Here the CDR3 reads CASSLGGSGEGSPLHF. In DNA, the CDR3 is TGTGCCAGCAGCTTAGGGGGTTCAGGGGAGGGTTCACCCCTCCACTTT.

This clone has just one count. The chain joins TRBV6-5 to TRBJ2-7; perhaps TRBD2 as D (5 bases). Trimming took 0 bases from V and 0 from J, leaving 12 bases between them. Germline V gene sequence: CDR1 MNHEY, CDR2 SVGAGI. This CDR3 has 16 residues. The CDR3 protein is CASSYSWRAGSYEQYF. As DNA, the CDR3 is TGTGCCAGCAGTTACTCTTGGCGGGCCGGCTCCTACGAGCAGTACTTC.

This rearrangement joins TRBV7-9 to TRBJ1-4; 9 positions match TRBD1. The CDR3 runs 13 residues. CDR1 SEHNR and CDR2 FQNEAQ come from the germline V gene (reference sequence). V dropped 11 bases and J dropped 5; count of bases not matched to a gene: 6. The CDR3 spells CAGDRASNEKLFF. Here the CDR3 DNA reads TGTGCCGGGGACAGGGCCTCCAATGAAAAACTGTTTTTT.

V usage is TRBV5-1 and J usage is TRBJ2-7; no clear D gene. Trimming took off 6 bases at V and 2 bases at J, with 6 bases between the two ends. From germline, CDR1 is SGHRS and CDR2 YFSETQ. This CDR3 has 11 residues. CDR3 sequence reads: CASTDAYEQYF. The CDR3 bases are TGCGCCAGCACGGACGCCTACGAGCAGTACTTC.

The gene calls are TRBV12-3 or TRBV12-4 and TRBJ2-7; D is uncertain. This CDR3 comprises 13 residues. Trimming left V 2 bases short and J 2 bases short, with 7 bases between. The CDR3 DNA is TGTGCCAGCAGTTTACGGCCTGCCTACGAGCAGTACTTC. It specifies CASSLRPAYEQYF.

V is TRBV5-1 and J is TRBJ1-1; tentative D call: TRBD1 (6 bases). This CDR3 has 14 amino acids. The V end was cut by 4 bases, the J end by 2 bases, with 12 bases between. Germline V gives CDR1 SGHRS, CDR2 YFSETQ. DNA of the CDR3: TGCGCCAGCAGCACAATACAGGGAAACACTGAAGCTTTCTTT. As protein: CASSTIQGNTEAFF. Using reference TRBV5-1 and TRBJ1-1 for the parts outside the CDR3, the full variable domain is KAGVTQTPRYLIKTRGQQVTLSCSPISGHRSVSWYQQTPGQGLQFLFEYFSETQRNKGNFPGRFSGRQFSNSRSEMNVSTLELGDSALYLCASSTIQGNTEAFFGQGTRLTVV.

CDR3 DNA sequence: TGTGCCAGCAGCCCCGGACAGGGCTCCTACAATGAGCAGTTCTTC. Its protein is CASSPGQGSYNEQFF. The chain carries TRBV6-5 and TRBJ2-1; TRBD1 agrees at 8 bases. CDR1 is MNHEY, CDR2 SVGAGI, per germline. The length of the CDR3 is 15 residues. Unmatched junction bases numbered 4, after V lost 6 bases and J lost 0 bases.

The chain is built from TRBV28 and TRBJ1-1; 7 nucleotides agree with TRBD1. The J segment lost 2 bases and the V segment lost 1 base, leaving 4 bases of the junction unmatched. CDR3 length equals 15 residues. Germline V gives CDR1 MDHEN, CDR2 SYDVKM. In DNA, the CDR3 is TGTGCCAGCAGTTTATATACAGGGGATAACACTGAAGCTTTCTTT. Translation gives CASSLYTGDNTEAFF.

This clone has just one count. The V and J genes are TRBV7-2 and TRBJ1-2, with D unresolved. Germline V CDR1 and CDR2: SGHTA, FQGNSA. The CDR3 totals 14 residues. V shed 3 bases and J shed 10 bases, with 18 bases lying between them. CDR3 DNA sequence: TGTGCCAGCAGCTTCGGTGCCCCCTCGAGAACCTACACCTTC. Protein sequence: CASSFGAPSRTYTF.

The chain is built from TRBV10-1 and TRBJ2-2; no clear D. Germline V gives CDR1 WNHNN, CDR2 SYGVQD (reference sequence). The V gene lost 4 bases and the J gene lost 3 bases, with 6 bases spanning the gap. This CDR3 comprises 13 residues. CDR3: CASSAGYTGELFF. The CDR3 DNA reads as TGCGCCAGCAGTGCCGGGTACACCGGGGAGCTGTTTTTT.

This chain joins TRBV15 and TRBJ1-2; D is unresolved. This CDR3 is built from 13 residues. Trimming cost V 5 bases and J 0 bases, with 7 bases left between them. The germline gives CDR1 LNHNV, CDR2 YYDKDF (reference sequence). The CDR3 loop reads CATSADPNYGYTF. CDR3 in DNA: TGTGCCACCAGCGCAGACCCTAACTATGGCTACACCTTC.

CDR3 bases: TGCAGCGCACCCGGCCAACCGGCCACAGATACGCAGTATTTT. Its protein is CSAPGQPATDTQYF. V gene TRBV29-1 combines with J gene TRBJ2-3; D unresolved. The CDR3 totals 14 residues. Trimming cost V 7 bases and J 2 bases, with 16 bases left between them. From germline, CDR1 is SQVTM and CDR2 ANQGSEA.

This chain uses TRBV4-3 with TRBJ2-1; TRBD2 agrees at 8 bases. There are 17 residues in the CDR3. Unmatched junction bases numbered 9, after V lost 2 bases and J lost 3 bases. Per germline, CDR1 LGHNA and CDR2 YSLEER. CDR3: CASSQSAAGGLYNEQFF. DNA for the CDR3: TGCGCCAGCAGCCAAAGTGCGGCGGGAGGCCTCTACAATGAGCAGTTCTTC.

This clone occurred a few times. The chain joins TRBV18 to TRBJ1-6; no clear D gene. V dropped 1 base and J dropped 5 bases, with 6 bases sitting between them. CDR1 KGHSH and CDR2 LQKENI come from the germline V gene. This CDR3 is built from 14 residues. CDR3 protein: CASSPRVDNSPLHF. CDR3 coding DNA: TGTGCCAGCTCACCACGGGTCGATAATTCACCCCTCCACTTT.

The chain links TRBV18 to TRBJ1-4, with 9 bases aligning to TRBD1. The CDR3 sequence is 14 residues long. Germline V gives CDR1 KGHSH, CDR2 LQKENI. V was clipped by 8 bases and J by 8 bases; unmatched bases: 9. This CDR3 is CASTQGTGNEKLFF. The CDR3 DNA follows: TGTGCCAGCACACAAGGGACAGGGAACGAAAAACTGTTTTTT. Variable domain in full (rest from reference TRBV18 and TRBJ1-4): NAGVMQNPRHLVRRRGQEARLRCSPMKGHSHVYWYRQLPEEGLKFMVYLQKENIIDESGMPKERFSAEFPKEGPSILRIQQVVRGDSAAYFCASTQGTGNEKLFFGSGTQLSVL.

The CDR3 region has the DNA TGTGCCAGCAGTAACGACAGGGCAATAAGCTACACCTTC. This translates into CASSNDRAISYTF. The rearrangement joins TRBV28 to TRBJ1-2; 7 bases map to TRBD1. Germline CDR1 is MDHEN and CDR2 is SYDVKM. The CDR3 consists of 13 residues. V was clipped by 5 bases and J by 9 bases; unmatched bases: 9.

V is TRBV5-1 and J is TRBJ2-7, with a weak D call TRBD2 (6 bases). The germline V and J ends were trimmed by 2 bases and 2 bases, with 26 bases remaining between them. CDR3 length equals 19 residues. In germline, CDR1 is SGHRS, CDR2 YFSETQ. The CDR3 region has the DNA TGCGCCAGCAGCTTTGCCGGTGGGGGGAGTGGTAGTTCAACCTACGAGCAGTACTTC. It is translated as CASSFAGGGSGSSTYEQYF.

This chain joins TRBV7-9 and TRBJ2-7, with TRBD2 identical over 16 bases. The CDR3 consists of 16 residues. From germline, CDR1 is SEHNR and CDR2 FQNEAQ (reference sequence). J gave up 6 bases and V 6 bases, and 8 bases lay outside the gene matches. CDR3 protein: CASRQGLAGGPGEQYF. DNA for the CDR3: TGTGCCAGCAGGCAGGGACTAGCGGGAGGGCCCGGCGAGCAGTACTTC. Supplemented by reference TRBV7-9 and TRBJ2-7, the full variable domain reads DTGVSQNPRHKITKRGQNVTFRCDPISEHNRLYWYRQTLGQGPEFLTYFQNEAQLEKSRLLSDRFSAERPKGSFSTLEIQRTEQGDSAMYLCASRQGLAGGPGEQYFGPGTRLTVT.

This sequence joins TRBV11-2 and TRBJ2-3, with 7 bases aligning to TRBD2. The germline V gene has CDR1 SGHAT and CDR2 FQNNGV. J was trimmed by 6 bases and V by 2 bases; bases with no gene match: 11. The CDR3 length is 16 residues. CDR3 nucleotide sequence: TGTGCCAGCAGCTTATACGGCGGGAGTATGTATGATACGCAGTATTTT. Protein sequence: CASSLYGGSMYDTQYF.

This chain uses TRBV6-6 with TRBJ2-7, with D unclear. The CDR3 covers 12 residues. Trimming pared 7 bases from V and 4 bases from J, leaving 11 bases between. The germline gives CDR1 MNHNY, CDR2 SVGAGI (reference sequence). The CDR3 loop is CASKNRVYEQYF. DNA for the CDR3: TGTGCCAGCAAGAACCGGGTATACGAGCAGTACTTC.

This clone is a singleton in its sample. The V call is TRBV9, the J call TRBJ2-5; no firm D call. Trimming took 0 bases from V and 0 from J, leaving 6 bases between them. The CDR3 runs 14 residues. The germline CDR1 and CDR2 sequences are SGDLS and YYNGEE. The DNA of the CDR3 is TGTGCCAGCAGCGTAGCGGCTAACCAAGAGACCCAGTACTTC. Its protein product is CASSVAANQETQYF.

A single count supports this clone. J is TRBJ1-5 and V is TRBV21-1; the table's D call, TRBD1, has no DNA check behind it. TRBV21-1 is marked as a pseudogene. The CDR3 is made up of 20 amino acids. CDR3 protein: CATTTGGQGAARNRNQPQHF. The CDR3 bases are TGTGCCACGACCACTGGGGGACAGGGGGCCGCTCGAAATCGCAATCAGCCCCAGCATTTT.